Shown below are 12 T cell receptor beta chains from a single sample sequenced in a study of immune characterization of retroperitoneal liposarcoma (dated by TCRdb to the late 2010s). Libraries were prepared through PCR. The reads were generated on a NextSeq 500. TCRdb reworked the public reads: Q25 trimming with fastp, MiXCR clone assembly, productive beta chains retained. Duplicate CDR3 protein sequences are folded into a single record with the most common DNA and genes. Across this sample there are under 20,000 distinct CDR3 sequences, with 37% seen only once. Jointly, the top ten make up 6.5% to 9% of the sample. Material for sequencing was blood. Every receptor here comes from a male donor with retroperitoneal liposarcoma.

As concerns this clonotype: Relative to the germline gene, one junction end is altered; a read error may explain this. The chain employs TRBV7-2 and TRBJ2-5; 10 bases fit TRBD2. Germline-derived CDR1 and CDR2 are SGHTA and FQGNSA. This CDR3 comprises 18 residues. The chain's CDR3 is CASSLASSGSWYSYEQYF. The CDR3 coding sequence is TGTGCCAGCAGCTTAGCTTCTAGCGGGAGTTGGTACTCCTACGAGCAGTACTTT.

The V call is TRBV12-5, the J call TRBJ1-2, with a tentative D call TRBD1 (5 bases). Germline V CDR1 and CDR2: LGHNT, FRNRAP. The CDR3 extends over 16 amino acids. Trimming stripped 1 base from V and 4 bases from J, with 16 bases between. CDR3 in DNA: TGTGCTAGTGGTTTGGAGGGCGCAATTGGGACCTATGGCTACACCTTC. Translated, it gives CASGLEGAIGTYGYTF.

The chain links TRBV24-1 to TRBJ2-1, with 9 positions matching TRBD1. Matching the DNA end better, TRBJ2-7 makes the J call doubtful. Germline CDR1 and CDR2: KGHDR and SFDVKD. The CDR3 consists of 16 residues. The CDR3 is CATSDPGTGTYNEQYF. In DNA, the CDR3 is TGTGCCACCAGTGATCCCGGGACAGGGACCTACAATGAGCAGTACTTC.

This rearrangement joins TRBV10-2 to TRBJ2-1, with 7 bases fitting TRBD1. The trim removed 0 bases at V and 9 bases at J, leaving 2 bases unmatched. Germline CDR1 WSHSY, CDR2 SAAADI. The CDR3 has 13 amino acids. CDR3: CASSESRGLEQFF. CDR3 DNA: TGCGCCAGCAGTGAGTCGAGGGGGCTTGAGCAGTTCTTC.

The chain uses TRBV6-6 and TRBJ2-1; TRBD2 agrees at 8 bases. Germline trimming cut 2 bases from V and 6 bases from J; bases unmatched to any gene: 9. The CDR3 runs 16 residues. Per germline, CDR1 MNHNY and CDR2 SVGAGI (reference sequence). This CDR3 is CASSYGGGRPSNEQFF. The DNA of the CDR3 is TGTGCCAGCAGTTACGGCGGCGGGAGGCCCAGCAATGAGCAGTTCTTC.

This clonotype turned up a few times. The chain recombines TRBV12-3 or TRBV12-4 with TRBJ1-1; D possibly corresponds to TRBD1 (6 bases). V dropped 2 bases and J dropped 13 bases, with 17 bases sitting between them. The CDR3 loop spans 13 amino acids. CDR3 protein: CASSLKLGGLGFF. The CDR3 nucleotides read TGTGCCAGCAGTTTAAAGTTGGGGGGGCTAGGTTTCTTT.

This clonotype was counted a few times. The chain carries TRBV7-2 and TRBJ2-1; tentatively, D is TRBD2 (6 bases). The J call may not be correct, given that the DNA end is closer to TRBJ2-7. CDR1 is SGHTA and CDR2 is FQGNSA in the germline V gene. This CDR3 spans 13 amino acids. CDR3 nucleotides: TGTGCCAGCAGCCCCGGGGAGGCCTACGAGCAGTACTTC. Protein sequence: CASSPGEAYEQYF.

The sample holds a few counts of this clonotype. The chain has TRBV24-1 and TRBJ2-2; 8 nucleotides line up with TRBD1. The V gene end was trimmed by 7 bases and the J gene end by 1 base; junction bases not matched to a gene: 7. The CDR3 consists of 16 residues. Germline loops: CDR1 KGHDR, CDR2 SFDVKD. This CDR3 reads CATSDHRGMNTGELFF. CDR3 nucleotides: TGTGCCACCAGCGACCACAGGGGGATGAACACCGGGGAGCTGTTTTTT.

The chain couples TRBV6-6 to TRBJ1-6; 8 bases align to TRBD1. The V gene's germline CDR1 is MNHNY and CDR2 SVGAGI (reference sequence). The trim removed 0 bases at V and 10 bases at J, leaving 11 bases unmatched. The CDR3 covers 17 residues. This chain's CDR3 is CASSYSQGGTGPSPLHF. CDR3 nucleotides: TGTGCCAGCAGTTACTCCCAGGGGGGGACAGGCCCCTCACCCCTCCACTTT.

This clonotype has just one count. The chain recombines TRBV7-2 with TRBJ2-7; TRBD1 might be the D (6 bases). This CDR3 spans 14 amino acids. Germline loops: CDR1 SGHTA, CDR2 FQGNSA. V lost 3 bases and J 6 bases, leaving 15 bases between the germline ends. CDR3 loop: CASSLAPDRGEQYF. In nucleotides, the CDR3 is TGTGCCAGCAGCTTGGCTCCGGACAGAGGCGAGCAGTACTTC.

This clonotype was recorded many times. The rearrangement uses TRBV7-8 and TRBJ2-4, with 11 bases lining up with TRBD2. This CDR3 spans 14 amino acids. Germline V gene data show CDR1 as SGHVS and CDR2 as FQNEAQ. V trimming: 9 bases; J trimming: 6 bases; junction bases outside the gene matches: 7. In DNA, the CDR3 is TGTGCCAGTAAACTAGCGGGAGACGCAAACATTCAGTACTTC. This gives the protein CASKLAGDANIQYF. Full variable domain (outside the CDR3, taken from reference TRBV7-8 and TRBJ2-4): GAGVSQSPRYKVAKRGQDVALRCDPISGHVSLFWYQQALGQGPEFLTYFQNEAQLDKSGLPSDRFFAERPEGSVSTLKIQRTQQEDSAVYLCASKLAGDANIQYFGAGTRLSVL.

The chain uses TRBV7-2 and TRBJ2-1; TRBD2 matches at 7 bases. The end of the DNA aligns better with TRBJ2-5, so the J call may be wrong. This CDR3 has 14 amino acids. From germline, CDR1 is SGHTA and CDR2 FQGNSA. The CDR3 nucleotides are TGTGCCAGCAGCCCCCTAGCGGACGGGGAGACCCAGTACTTC. Its protein product is CASSPLADGETQYF.